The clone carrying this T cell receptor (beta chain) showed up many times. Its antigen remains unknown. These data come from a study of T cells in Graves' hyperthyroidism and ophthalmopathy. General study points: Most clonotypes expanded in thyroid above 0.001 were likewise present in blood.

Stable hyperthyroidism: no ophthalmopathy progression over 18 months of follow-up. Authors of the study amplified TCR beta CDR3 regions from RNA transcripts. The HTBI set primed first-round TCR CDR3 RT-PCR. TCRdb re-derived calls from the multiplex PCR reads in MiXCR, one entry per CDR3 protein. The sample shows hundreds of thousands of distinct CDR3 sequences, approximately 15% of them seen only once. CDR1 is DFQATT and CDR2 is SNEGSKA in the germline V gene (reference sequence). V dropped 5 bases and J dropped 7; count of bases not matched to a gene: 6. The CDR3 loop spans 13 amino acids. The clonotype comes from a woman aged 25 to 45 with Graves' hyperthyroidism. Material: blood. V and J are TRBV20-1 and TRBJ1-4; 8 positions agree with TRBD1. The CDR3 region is CSAAGQGGEKLFF. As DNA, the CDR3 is TGCAGTGCTGCCGGACAGGGTGGTGAAAAACTGTTTTTT.